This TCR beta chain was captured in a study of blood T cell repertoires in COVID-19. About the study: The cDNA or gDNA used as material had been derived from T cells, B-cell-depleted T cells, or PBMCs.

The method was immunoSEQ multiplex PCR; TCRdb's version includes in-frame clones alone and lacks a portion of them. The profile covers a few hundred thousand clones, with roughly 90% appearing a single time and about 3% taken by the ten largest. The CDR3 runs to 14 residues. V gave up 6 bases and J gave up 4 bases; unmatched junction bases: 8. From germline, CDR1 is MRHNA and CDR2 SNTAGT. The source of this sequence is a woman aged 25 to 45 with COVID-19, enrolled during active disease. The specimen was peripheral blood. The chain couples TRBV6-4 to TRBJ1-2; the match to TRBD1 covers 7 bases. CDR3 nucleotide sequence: TGTGCCAGCAGCCGCGACAGGGCGGGCTATGGCTACACCTTC. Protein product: CASSRDRAGYGYTF.